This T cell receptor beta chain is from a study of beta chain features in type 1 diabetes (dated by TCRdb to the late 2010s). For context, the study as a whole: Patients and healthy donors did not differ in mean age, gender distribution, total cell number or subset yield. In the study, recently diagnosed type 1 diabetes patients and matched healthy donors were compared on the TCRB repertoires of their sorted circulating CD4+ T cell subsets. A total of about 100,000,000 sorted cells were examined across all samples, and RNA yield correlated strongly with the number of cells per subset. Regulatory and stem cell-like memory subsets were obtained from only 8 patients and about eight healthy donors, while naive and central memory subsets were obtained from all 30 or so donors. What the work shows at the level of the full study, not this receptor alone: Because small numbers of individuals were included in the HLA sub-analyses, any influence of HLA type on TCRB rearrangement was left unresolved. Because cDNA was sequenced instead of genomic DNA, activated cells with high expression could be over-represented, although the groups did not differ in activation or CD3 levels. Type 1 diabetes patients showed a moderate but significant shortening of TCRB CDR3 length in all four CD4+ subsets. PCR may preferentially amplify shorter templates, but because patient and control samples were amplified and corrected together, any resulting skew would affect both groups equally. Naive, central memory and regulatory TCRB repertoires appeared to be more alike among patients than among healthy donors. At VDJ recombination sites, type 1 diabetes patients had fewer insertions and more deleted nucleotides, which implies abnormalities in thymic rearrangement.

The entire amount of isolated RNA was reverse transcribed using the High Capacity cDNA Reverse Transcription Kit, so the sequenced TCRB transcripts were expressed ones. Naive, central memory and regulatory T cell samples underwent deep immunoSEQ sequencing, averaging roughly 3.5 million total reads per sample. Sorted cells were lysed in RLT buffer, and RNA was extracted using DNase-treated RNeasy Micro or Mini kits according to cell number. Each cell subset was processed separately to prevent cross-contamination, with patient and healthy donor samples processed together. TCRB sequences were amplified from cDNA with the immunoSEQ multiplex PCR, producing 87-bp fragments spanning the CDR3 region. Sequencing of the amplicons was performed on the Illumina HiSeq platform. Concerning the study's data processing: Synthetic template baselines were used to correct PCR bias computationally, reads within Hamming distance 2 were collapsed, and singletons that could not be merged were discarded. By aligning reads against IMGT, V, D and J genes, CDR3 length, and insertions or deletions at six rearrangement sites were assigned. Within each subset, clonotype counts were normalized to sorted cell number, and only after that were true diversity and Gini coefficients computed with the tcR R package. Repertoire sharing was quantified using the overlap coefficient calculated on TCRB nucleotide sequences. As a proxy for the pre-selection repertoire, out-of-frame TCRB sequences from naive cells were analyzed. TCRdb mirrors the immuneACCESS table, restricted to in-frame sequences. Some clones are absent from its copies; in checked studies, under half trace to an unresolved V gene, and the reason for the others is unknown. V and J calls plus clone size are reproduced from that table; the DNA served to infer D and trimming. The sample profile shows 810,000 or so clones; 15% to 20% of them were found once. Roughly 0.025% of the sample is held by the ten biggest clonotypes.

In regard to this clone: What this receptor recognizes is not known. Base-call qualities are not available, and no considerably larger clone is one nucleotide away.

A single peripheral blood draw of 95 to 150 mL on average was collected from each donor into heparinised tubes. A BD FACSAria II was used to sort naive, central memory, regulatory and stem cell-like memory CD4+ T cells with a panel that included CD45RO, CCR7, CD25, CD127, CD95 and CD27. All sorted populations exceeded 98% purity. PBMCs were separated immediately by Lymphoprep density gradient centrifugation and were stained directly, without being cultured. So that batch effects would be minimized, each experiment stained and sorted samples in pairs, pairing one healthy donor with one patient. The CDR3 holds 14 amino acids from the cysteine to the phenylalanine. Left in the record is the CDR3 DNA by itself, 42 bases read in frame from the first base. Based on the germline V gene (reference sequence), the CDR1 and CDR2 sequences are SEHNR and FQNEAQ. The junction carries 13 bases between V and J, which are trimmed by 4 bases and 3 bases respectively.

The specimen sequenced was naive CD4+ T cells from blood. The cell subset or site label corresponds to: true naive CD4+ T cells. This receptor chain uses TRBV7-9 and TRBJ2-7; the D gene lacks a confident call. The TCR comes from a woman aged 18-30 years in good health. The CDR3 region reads CASSSPRPNYEQYF. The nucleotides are TGTGCCAGCAGCTCACCCCGACCGAACTACGAGCAGTACTTC.